Each of the 18 T cell receptor beta chains below was sequenced from the same sample in a study of cytomegalovirus exposure and HLA in healthy donors. The PCR contained 60 Vbeta and 13 Jbeta primers. Assay used: immunoSEQ multiplex PCR; TCRdb lists only in-frame clones, some missing. The table records around 150,000 clones, about three quarters of them present only once. The sample consisted of PBMCs. The receptor source for this set is a woman aged 40 to 50 in good health and CMV-seropositive.

The rearrangement links TRBV7-7 to TRBJ2-5, with D perhaps TRBD2 (5 bases). The V end was cut by 1 base, the J end by 11 bases, with 14 bases between. The CDR3 extends over 13 amino acids. Germline values: CDR1 SSHAT, CDR2 FNYEAQ (reference sequence). CDR3 sequence reads: CASSLDVRERQYF. DNA for the CDR3: TGTGCCAGCAGCTTAGACGTTCGGGAAAGGCAGTACTTC. The full variable domain, its missing parts supplied by reference TRBV7-7 and TRBJ2-5, is GAGVSQSPRYKVTKRGQDVTLRCDPISSHATLYWYQQALGQGPEFLTYFNYEAQPDKSGLPSDRFSAERPEGSISTLTIQRTEQRDSAMYRCASSLDVRERQYFGPGTRLLVL.

This clone was seen only a few times. The rearrangement uses TRBV7-8 and TRBJ1-5; no firm D call. Trimming removed 1 base at V and 1 base at J, with 8 bases between. The CDR3 runs to 15 residues. The germline gives CDR1 SGHVS, CDR2 FQNEAQ. In nucleotides, the CDR3 is TGTGCCAGCAGCTTAGTCGCCCAGAGCAATCAGCCCCAGCATTTT. Residues: CASSLVAQSNQPQHF.

The V and J genes are TRBV5-1 and TRBJ2-3, with 8 bases aligning to TRBD2. V trimming: 0 bases; J trimming: 7 bases; junction bases outside the gene matches: 7. CDR1 is SGHRS and CDR2 is YFSETQ in the germline V gene. This CDR3 contains 15 residues. The CDR3 DNA is TGCGCCAGCAGCTTGGAAGGGACTAGTTCAAATACGCAGTATTTT. As protein: CASSLEGTSSNTQYF.

The chain employs TRBV4-1 and TRBJ1-1; unclear D gene. Germline lookup yields CDR1 MGHRA and CDR2 YSYEKL. The CDR3 has 15 residues. Trimming took 0 bases from V and 3 from J, leaving 11 bases between them. The CDR3 here is CASSQEVARDTEAFF. The CDR3 bases are TGCGCCAGCAGCCAAGAGGTGGCGCGGGACACTGAAGCTTTCTTT.

The chain carries TRBV2 and TRBJ2-7, with 7 bases matching TRBD2. The CDR3 extends over 15 amino acids. V was pared by 1 base and J by 4 bases, with 7 bases of the junction left unmatched. Germline V gene sequence: CDR1 SNHLY, CDR2 FYNNEI. The CDR3 reads CASSEDGLELYEQYF. CDR3 bases: TGTGCCAGCAGTGAAGACGGACTAGAACTTTACGAGCAGTACTTC.

Here the CDR3 reads CASSAGGDRGTEAFF. The DNA for the CDR3 is TGTGCCAGCAGCGCCGGGGGGGACAGGGGCACTGAAGCTTTCTTT. The rearrangement uses TRBV9 and TRBJ1-1, with 10 bases lining up with TRBD1. The J segment lost 4 bases and the V segment lost 3 bases, leaving 6 bases of the junction unmatched. This CDR3 is 15 amino acids long. Germline V gene data show CDR1 as SGDLS and CDR2 as YYNGEE. The whole variable domain, remainder taken from reference TRBV9 and TRBJ1-1, is DSGVTQTPKHLITATGQRVTLRCSPRSGDLSVYWYQQSLDQGLQFLIQYYNGEERAKGNILERFSAQQFPDLHSELNLSSLELGDSALYFCASSAGGDRGTEAFFGQGTRLTVV.

This clone was counted between two and nine times. This chain connects TRBV5-1 to TRBJ1-3; maybe TRBD1 (5 bases). V was shortened by 4 bases and J by 7 bases, with 15 bases between the two germline ends. There are 14 residues in the CDR3. Germline V gene data show CDR1 as SGHRS and CDR2 as YFSETQ. The CDR3 coding sequence is TGCGCCAGCAGCCAAGGGGAAGTTGGGAACACCATATATTTT. Its translation: CASSQGEVGNTIYF.

This chain links TRBV5-4 with TRBJ2-5; no clear D gene. V lost 3 bases to trimming and J lost 2 bases, with 11 bases between them. The CDR3 is 14 amino acids. The germline CDR1 and CDR2 sequences are SGHNT and YYREEE (reference sequence). This chain's CDR3 is CASSSYQAQETQYF. In DNA, the CDR3 is TGTGCCAGCAGCTCCTATCAGGCTCAAGAGACCCAGTACTTC.

The rearrangement joins TRBV5-1 to TRBJ1-6; the D is unclear. CDR1 is SGHRS, CDR2 YFSETQ, per germline. There are 15 residues in the CDR3. V gave up 0 bases and J gave up 9 bases, with 13 bases separating them. The chain's CDR3 is CASSLEGFGVSPLHF. CDR3 nucleotides: TGCGCCAGCAGCTTGGAAGGGTTCGGGGTTTCACCCCTCCACTTT.

The chain carries TRBV7-2 and TRBJ2-3; D not certain. V lost 1 base, J lost 2 bases, and 4 bases lay in between. CDR1 SGHTA and CDR2 FQGNSA come from the germline V gene. This CDR3 spans 13 amino acids. CDR3 sequence reads: CASSLGYTDTQYF. The CDR3 region has the DNA TGTGCCAGCAGCTTAGGCTACACAGATACGCAGTATTTT.

V and J are TRBV18 and TRBJ2-2; D might be TRBD2 (5 bases). Trimming took 3 bases from V and 7 from J, leaving 12 bases between them. CDR3 length: 14 residues. CDR1 and CDR2 from the germline V gene are KGHSH and LQKENI. The CDR3 DNA is TGTGCCAGCTCACCTAACCGGGATGTCGGGGAGCTGTTTTTT. It encodes CASSPNRDVGELFF. Looking up the rest from reference TRBV18 and TRBJ2-2 gives the full variable domain: NAGVMQNPRHLVRRRGQEARLRCSPMKGHSHVYWYRQLPEEGLKFMVYLQKENIIDESGMPKERFSAEFPKEGPSILRIQQVVRGDSAAYFCASSPNRDVGELFFGEGSRLTVL.

This clone was detected only a few times. Written as DNA, the CDR3 is TGTGCCAGCAGTTTCCTGGACAGGGAGGACATTCAGTACTTC. As protein: CASSFLDREDIQYF. This sequence joins TRBV11-2 and TRBJ2-4; 8 nucleotides line up with TRBD1. Losses at the gene ends were 6 bases for V and 8 bases for J; bases not matched to a gene: 9. Germline values: CDR1 SGHAT, CDR2 FQNNGV. The CDR3 sequence is 14 residues long.

V usage is TRBV2 and J usage is TRBJ1-5; TRBD1 matches 7 bases. After removal of 4 bases from V and 3 bases from J, the junction contained 3 bases not matched to a gene. CDR3 length: 14 residues. Germline assignment: CDR1 SNHLY and CDR2 FYNNEI. For the CDR3, the DNA is TGTGCCAGCAGTGTACAGGGGATCAATCAGCCCCAGCATTTT. It codes for CASSVQGINQPQHF.

The chain links TRBV10-3 to TRBJ1-1; 8 bases map to TRBD1. The CDR3 spans 12 residues. The germline CDR1 and CDR2 sequences are ENHRY and SYGVKD. V gave up 6 bases and J gave up 6 bases; unmatched junction bases: 3. The CDR3 sequence is CAISDRGAEAFF. Written as DNA, the CDR3 is TGTGCCATCAGCGACAGGGGAGCTGAAGCTTTCTTT.

This clone was seen only a few times. The rearrangement links TRBV19 to TRBJ1-3; no firm D call. This CDR3 comprises 16 residues. Germline V lookup: CDR1 LNHDA, CDR2 SQIVND (reference sequence). V was trimmed by 6 bases and J by 0 bases, leaving 15 bases between them. The CDR3 sequence is CASSREDSYSGNTIYF. For the CDR3, the DNA is TGTGCCAGTAGCCGAGAGGACTCGTACTCTGGAAACACCATATATTTT.

This clone appeared a few times. The V call is TRBV10-3, the J call TRBJ1-5; tentative D call: TRBD1 (5 bases). The V gene's germline CDR1 is ENHRY and CDR2 SYGVKD. The V end was cut by 2 bases, the J end by 5 bases, with 7 bases between. The length of the CDR3 is 13 residues. Here the CDR3 reads CAISETGYQPQHF. The CDR3 DNA follows: TGTGCCATCAGTGAGACAGGATATCAGCCCCAGCATTTT.

The V and J genes are TRBV7-2 and TRBJ1-1; the D is unclear. Germline assignment: CDR1 SGHTA and CDR2 FQGNSA. Trimming shortened V by 4 bases and J by 0 bases, and 12 bases separated the two germline ends. The CDR3 sequence is 15 residues long. This CDR3 is CASSSAAVMNTEAFF. DNA of the CDR3: TGTGCCAGCAGCTCCGCGGCAGTTATGAACACTGAAGCTTTCTTT.

The CDR3 is CASSPTDRYSSSYGYTF. As DNA, the CDR3 is TGCGCCAGCAGCCCTACAGACAGGTACAGCTCGTCATATGGCTACACCTTC. The chain combines TRBV4-1 with TRBJ1-2, with a possible D match to TRBD1 (6 bases). Per germline, CDR1 MGHRA and CDR2 YSYEKL. This CDR3 region has 17 residues. V shed 4 bases and J shed 5 bases, with 23 bases lying between them.